The 9 T cell receptor beta chains below were found in one sample sequenced in a study of identical twins. TCRdb re-called the 5' RACE reads through MiXCR, storing one row per CDR3 protein. The table shows about 520,000 distinct CDR3 sequences, with approximately 22% occurring only once. These data were likewise used in another study, on T cells expressing NK-cell markers.

Sequencing used CD4+ T cells sorted from blood. These receptor sequences come from a woman under 30 in good health.

This clonotype was counted a few times. This chain connects TRBV20-1 to TRBJ2-5; TRBD2 aligns across 12 bases. Trimming cost V 4 bases and J 5 bases; bases outside gene matches: 5. CDR1 and CDR2 (germline): DFQATT, SNEGSKA (reference sequence). The CDR3 loop spans 14 amino acids. The CDR3 sequence: CSAKLAGGSETQYF. CDR3 DNA sequence: TGCAGTGCTAAACTAGCGGGGGGATCTGAGACCCAGTACTTC.

This clonotype was counted between two and nine times. This sequence joins TRBV20-1 and TRBJ2-7; D not resolved. The V gene lost 0 bases and the J gene lost 0 bases, with 12 bases spanning the gap. CDR3 size: 15 residues. The germline gives CDR1 DFQATT, CDR2 SNEGSKA (reference sequence). The CDR3 DNA follows: TGCAGTGCTAGAGAAACCGACCGTAGCTCCTACGAGCAGTACTTC. Its protein product is CSARETDRSSYEQYF.

This clonotype was found a few times. The rearrangement uses TRBV25-1 and TRBJ2-7; 8 bases align to TRBD1. From germline, CDR1 is MGHDK and CDR2 SYGVNS. Losses at the gene ends were 6 bases for V and 6 bases for J; bases not matched to a gene: 13. This CDR3 is built from 15 residues. In DNA, the CDR3 is TGTGCCAGCAGAACGACCGGGACAGGCACGGGCGAGCAGTACTTC. Amino acid sequence: CASRTTGTGTGEQYF.

This chain links TRBV6-1 with TRBJ1-6; 7 bases map to TRBD1. The CDR3 has 13 amino acids. With V trimmed by 10 bases and J by 7 bases, 7 bases remained unmatched. Germline-derived CDR1 and CDR2 are MNHNS and SASEGT. Here the CDR3 reads CATRQGTNSPLHF. CDR3 sequence (DNA): TGTGCCACAAGACAGGGAACGAATTCACCCCTCCACTTT.

The rearrangement links TRBV20-1 to TRBJ1-2; 9 positions match TRBD1. Germline V lookup: CDR1 DFQATT, CDR2 SNEGSKA (reference sequence). Unmatched junction bases numbered 12, after V lost 4 bases and J lost 9 bases. The CDR3 contains 14 residues. The CDR3 DNA sequence: TGCAGTGCTATCCTAACAGGGGGCCGGAGAAGCTACACCTTC. This gives the protein CSAILTGGRRSYTF.

This chain uses TRBV15 with TRBJ2-1, with TRBD2 matching over 14 bases. CDR1 and CDR2 from the germline V gene are LNHNV and YYDKDF (reference sequence). V gave up 3 bases and J gave up 10 bases; unmatched junction bases: 8. The CDR3 has 16 amino acids. CDR3 DNA sequence: TGTGCCACCAGCAGTTCTCCTGGACTAGCGGGAGGAGAGCAGTTCTTC. This sequence encodes CATSSSPGLAGGEQFF.

This clonotype came up a few times. This rearrangement joins TRBV20-1 to TRBJ2-1; 7 nucleotides line up with TRBD2. From germline, CDR1 is DFQATT and CDR2 SNEGSKA (reference sequence). The CDR3 sequence is 15 residues long. V dropped 6 bases and J dropped 5; count of bases not matched to a gene: 13. In nucleotides, the CDR3 is TGCAGTGCCCCTAAACCAGGGACTAAAAACAATGAGCAGTTCTTC. This translates into CSAPKPGTKNNEQFF.

V usage is TRBV9 and J usage is TRBJ1-6; D perhaps matches TRBD1 (6 bases). Trimming removed 3 bases from V and 8 bases from J, with 15 bases in between. CDR3 length: 15 amino acids. Looked up from germline, CDR1 is SGDLS and CDR2 is YYNGEE. CDR3 amino acids: CASSAQGPGDSPLHF. Here the CDR3 DNA reads TGTGCCAGCAGCGCGCAGGGCCCAGGGGATTCACCCCTCCACTTT.

The chain carries TRBV28 and TRBJ1-2; tentatively, D is TRBD1 (6 bases). V lost 7 bases, J lost 5 bases, and 14 bases lay in between. Germline CDR1 and CDR2: MDHEN and SYDVKM. CDR3 length equals 13 residues. The CDR3 spells CASTFSGAYGYTF. CDR3 bases: TGTGCCAGCACCTTTTCGGGGGCTTATGGCTACACCTTC.